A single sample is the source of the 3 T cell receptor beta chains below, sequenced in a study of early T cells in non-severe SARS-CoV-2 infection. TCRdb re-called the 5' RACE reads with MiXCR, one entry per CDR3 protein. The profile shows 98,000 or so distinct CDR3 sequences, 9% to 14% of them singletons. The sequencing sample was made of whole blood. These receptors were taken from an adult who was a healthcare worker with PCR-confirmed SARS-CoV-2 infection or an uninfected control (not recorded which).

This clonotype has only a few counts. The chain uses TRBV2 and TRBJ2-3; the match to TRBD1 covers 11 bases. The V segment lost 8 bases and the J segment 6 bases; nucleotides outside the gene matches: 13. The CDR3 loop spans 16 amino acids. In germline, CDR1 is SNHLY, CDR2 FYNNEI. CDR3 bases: TGTGCCAGCGGGGACAGGGGGGAGTCGTTGAGCGATACGCAGTATTTT. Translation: CASGDRGESLSDTQYF.

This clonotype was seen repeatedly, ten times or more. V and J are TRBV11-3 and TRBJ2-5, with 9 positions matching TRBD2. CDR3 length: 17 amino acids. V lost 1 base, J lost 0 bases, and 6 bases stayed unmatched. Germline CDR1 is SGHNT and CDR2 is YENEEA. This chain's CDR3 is CASSLGVVAGDQETQYF. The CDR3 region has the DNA TGTGCCAGCAGCTTAGGCGTGGTAGCGGGGGACCAAGAGACCCAGTACTTC.

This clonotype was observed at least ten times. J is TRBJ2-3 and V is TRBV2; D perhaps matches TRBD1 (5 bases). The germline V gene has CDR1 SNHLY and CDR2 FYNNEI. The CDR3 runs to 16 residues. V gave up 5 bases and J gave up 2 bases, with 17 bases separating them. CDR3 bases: TGTGCCAGCAGTCAATTAGGGGTAACAGTCACAGATACGCAGTATTTT. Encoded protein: CASSQLGVTVTDTQYF.